This TCR beta chain was captured in a study of regulatory T cells in long-lasting Graves disease. Through Arm-PCR of CDR3 regions and iRepertoire HTBI primers, TCR beta libraries were built. TCRdb analysed the multiplex PCR reads with MiXCR anew, one entry per CDR3 protein. The sample yields around 420,000 distinct CDR3 sequences, 15% seen once. This clonotype has more than one count but fewer than ten. This sample's time point: newly diagnosed GD, antithyroid drugs for less than 3 months. PBMC-derived RNA was used for the TCR library. V lost 5 bases, J lost 4 bases, and 22 bases lay in between. Germline lookup yields CDR1 MNHNS and CDR2 SASEGT. The CDR3 runs 17 residues. These data also featured in a second study, about T cells in Graves' hyperthyroidism and ophthalmopathy. From that second work: These patients, aged 18 to 65, had recently diagnosed hyperthyroidism lasting under 2 months. A first-round RT-PCR of the TCR CDR3 used the HTBI primer set. Expanded thyroid clonotypes (above 0.001) were mostly also found in blood.

This receptor was identified in a middle-aged woman with Graves disease. The V gene is TRBV6-1, the J gene TRBJ2-3; tentative D call: TRBD1 (6 bases). Sequenced here: peripheral blood mononuclear cells (PBMCs), sampled at new diagnosis, from a patient treated with antithyroid drugs. The CDR3 DNA sequence: TGTGCCAGCAGTCGAGGTATAGGGGAACCAGGGGCAGATACGCAGTATTTT. Its translation is CASSRGIGEPGADTQYF.